This TCR beta chain was captured in a study of beta chain features in type 1 diabetes. Study context: When patients were set against healthy donors, age, gender and cell yields were similar.

The CDR3 runs 14 residues. V dropped 2 bases and J dropped 2 bases, with 9 bases sitting between them. CDR1 SGHTA and CDR2 FQGNSA come from the germline V gene. This clone has more than one count but fewer than ten. Sampling consisted of one heparinised blood draw per donor, averaging about 116 mL. Expressed TCRB transcripts were sequenced after all isolated RNA was converted to cDNA. Approximately 3.4 million reads, on average, came from each naive, central memory and regulatory T cell sample. The repertoire was sequenced with immunoSEQ multiplex PCR; TCRdb's copy has only in-frame clones and lacks some. The data contain under 550,000 clones, 10% to 12% of them seen just once; the ten biggest clones take up more than 0.045%.

The rearrangement joins TRBV7-2 to TRBJ2-5; D remains ambiguous. Sequencing was done on a sample of naive CD4+ T cells from blood. The source of this sequence is a young woman in good health. The CDR3 DNA reads as TGTGCCAGCAGCTTAAGGGCAGGTCAAGAGACCCAGTACTTC. Protein product: CASSLRAGQETQYF.